This T cell receptor (beta chain) is from a study of T cell responses to AZD1222 COVID-19 vaccine. Profiling relied on immunoSEQ multiplex PCR, and the TCRdb table lists in-frame clones only, not all of them. The table has roughly 170,000 clones, 94% seen once; the top ten hold 1.5% to 2%. CDR3 size: 16 residues. Germline V gene sequence: CDR1 LGHNA, CDR2 YSLEER. V dropped 5 bases and J dropped 3; count of bases not matched to a gene: 7. Sequenced here: peripheral blood, sampled 28 days after the second AZD1222 dose. The receptor was derived from an adult who received the AZD1222 COVID-19 vaccine. The chain joins TRBV4-3 to TRBJ2-3; 11 bases are a match to TRBD2. The CDR3 protein is CASSDGTSGLTDTQYF. CDR3 DNA sequence: TGCGCCAGCAGCGACGGGACTAGCGGACTGACAGATACGCAGTATTTT.